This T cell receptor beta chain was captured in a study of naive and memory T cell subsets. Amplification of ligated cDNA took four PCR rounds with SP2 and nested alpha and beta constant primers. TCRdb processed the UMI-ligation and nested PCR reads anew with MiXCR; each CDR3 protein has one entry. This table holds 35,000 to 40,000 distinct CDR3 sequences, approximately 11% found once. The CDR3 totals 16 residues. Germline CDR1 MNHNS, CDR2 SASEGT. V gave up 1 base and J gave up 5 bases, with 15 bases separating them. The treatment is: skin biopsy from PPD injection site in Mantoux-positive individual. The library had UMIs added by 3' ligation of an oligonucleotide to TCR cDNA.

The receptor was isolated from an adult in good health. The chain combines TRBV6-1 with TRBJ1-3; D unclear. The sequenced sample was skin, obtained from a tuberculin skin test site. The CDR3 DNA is TGTGCCAGCAGTGAAGTTTGGGGAGTACTGCGAAACACCATATATTTT. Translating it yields CASSEVWGVLRNTIYF.